These T cell receptor beta chains were read from a single sample in a study of blood T cell repertoires in COVID-19. Here immunoSEQ multiplex PCR was the method, and the copy in TCRdb shows in-frame clones only, minus some. The repertoire holds hundreds of thousands of clones, with around nine tenths as singletons. Sequences were obtained from peripheral blood. These receptors all stem from a man aged 35 to 55 with acute or convalescent COVID-19. The CDR3 runs from the conserved cysteine through the conserved F or W. Each record gives: D gene, V gene, J gene, CDR3 DNA, CDR3 protein. D genes are given only for firm matches.

D gene: TRBD1
V gene: TRBV28
J gene: TRBJ2-7
CDR3 DNA: TGTGCCAGCAGTCCACGCGCCCGACAGGGACACGAGCAGTACTTC
CDR3 protein: CASSPRARQGHEQYF

D gene: TRBD1
V gene: TRBV28
J gene: TRBJ2-7
CDR3 DNA: TGTGCCAGCAGCCCAGGGGGCGTGATATCCTACGAGCAGTACTTC
CDR3 protein: CASSPGGVISYEQYF

D gene: TRBD1
V gene: TRBV7-8
J gene: TRBJ2-7
CDR3 DNA: TGTGCCAGCAGCACGGGACAGGGTTTTTCCGAGCAGTACTTC
CDR3 protein: CASSTGQGFSEQYF

D gene: .
V gene: TRBV4-3
J gene: TRBJ2-7
CDR3 DNA: TGCGCCAGCAGCCAAGATCTGGGTAGGACAGAGCAGTACTTC
CDR3 protein: CASSQDLGRTEQYF

D gene: TRBD1
V gene: TRBV7-9
J gene: TRBJ1-2
CDR3 DNA: TGTGCCAGCAGCCTCTGGGACAGGGAAGGGGCAGGCTACACCTTC
CDR3 protein: CASSLWDREGAGYTF

D gene: TRBD1
V gene: TRBV10-1
J gene: TRBJ2-2
CDR3 DNA: TGCGCCAGCAGTCCGGGACAGGGGGAAACTAGGAACACCGGGGAGCTGTTTTTT
CDR3 protein: CASSPGQGETRNTGELFF

D gene: TRBD2
V gene: TRBV7-9
J gene: TRBJ2-7
CDR3 DNA: TGTGCCAGCAGCTCCCCTAGCGGGAGCAGGGAGCAGTACTTC
CDR3 protein: CASSSPSGSREQYF

D gene: TRBD1
V gene: TRBV2
J gene: TRBJ1-3
CDR3 DNA: TGTGCCAGCAGTGAAACCAGGGGGACTGGAAACACCATATATTTT
CDR3 protein: CASSETRGTGNTIYF

D gene: TRBD1
V gene: TRBV3-1/TRBV3-2
J gene: TRBJ2-5
CDR3 DNA: TGTGCCAGCAGCCAAGCCCGGGACAGTATGGGCCAGTACTTC
CDR3 protein: CASSQARDSMGQYF

D gene: .
V gene: TRBV6-1
J gene: TRBJ1-4
CDR3 DNA: TGTGCCAGCAGTGAAGGGGGCTCTGAAAAACTGTTTTTT
CDR3 protein: CASSEGGSEKLFF

D gene: .
V gene: TRBV7-9
J gene: TRBJ1-4
CDR3 DNA: TGTGCCAGCAGCCAGGTCCCTCCGCGGGGTGAAAAACTGTTTTTT
CDR3 protein: CASSQVPPRGEKLFF